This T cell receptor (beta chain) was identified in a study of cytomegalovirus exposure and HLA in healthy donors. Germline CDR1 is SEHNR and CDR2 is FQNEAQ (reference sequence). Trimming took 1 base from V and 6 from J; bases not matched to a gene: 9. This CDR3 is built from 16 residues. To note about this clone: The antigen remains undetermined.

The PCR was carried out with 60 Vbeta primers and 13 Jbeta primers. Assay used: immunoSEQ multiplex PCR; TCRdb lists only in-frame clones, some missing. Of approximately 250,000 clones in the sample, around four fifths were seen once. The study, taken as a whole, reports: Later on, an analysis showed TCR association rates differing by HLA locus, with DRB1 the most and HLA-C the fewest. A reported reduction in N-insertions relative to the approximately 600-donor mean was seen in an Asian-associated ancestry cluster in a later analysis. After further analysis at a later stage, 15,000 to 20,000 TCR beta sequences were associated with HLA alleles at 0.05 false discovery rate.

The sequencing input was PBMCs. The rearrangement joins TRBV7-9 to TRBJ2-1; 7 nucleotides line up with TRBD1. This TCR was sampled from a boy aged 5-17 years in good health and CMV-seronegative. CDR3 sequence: CASSLGPGTVGNEQFF. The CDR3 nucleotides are TGTGCCAGCAGCTTAGGGCCAGGGACAGTCGGCAATGAGCAGTTCTTC.